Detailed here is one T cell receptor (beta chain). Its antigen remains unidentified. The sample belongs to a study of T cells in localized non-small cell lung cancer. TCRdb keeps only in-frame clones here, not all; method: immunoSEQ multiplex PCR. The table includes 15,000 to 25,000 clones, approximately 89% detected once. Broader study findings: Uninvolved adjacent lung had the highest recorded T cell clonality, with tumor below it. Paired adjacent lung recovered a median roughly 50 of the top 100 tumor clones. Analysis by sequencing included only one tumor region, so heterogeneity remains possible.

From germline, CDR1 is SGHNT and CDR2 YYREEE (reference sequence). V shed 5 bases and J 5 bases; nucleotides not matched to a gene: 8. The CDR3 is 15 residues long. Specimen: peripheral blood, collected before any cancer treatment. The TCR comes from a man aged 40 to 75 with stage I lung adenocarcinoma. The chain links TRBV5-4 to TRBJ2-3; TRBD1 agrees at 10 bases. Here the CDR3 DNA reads TGTGCCAGCAGACCAGGGACAGGGGCTATAGATACGCAGTATTTT. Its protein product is CASRPGTGAIDTQYF.